This is a list of T cell receptor beta chains from one sample in a study of PD-1 blockade in classical Hodgkin lymphoma. Libraries were prepared by immunoSEQ multiplex PCR; TCRdb keeps only in-frame clonotypes and omits some of them. The sample lists 90,000 to 100,000 clones; about four fifths were seen once. The sample in question was peripheral blood mononuclear cells (PBMCs), obtained before the second cycle of nivolumab. These receptors originate from a human donor with classical Hodgkin lymphoma. Each CDR3 is given with its conserved first and last residue. The D gene is left open where the match is weak. A clone size is listed for some rows: how often the clone was seen (once, few, many), or a class if it is expanded.

>TRBV19|NA|TRBJ1-5|NA
CASRRPGGNQPQHF
TGTGCCAGTCGTAGACCCGGGGGCAATCAGCCCCAGCATTTT
>TRBV7-9|NA|TRBJ2-7|NA
CASSPWARDGSSEQYF
TGTGCCAGCAGCCCCTGGGCCCGGGACGGATCCTCCGAGCAGTACTTC
>TRBV5-6|NA|TRBJ1-2|NA
CASSLIDRDGYTF
TGTGCCAGCAGCCTCATCGACCGCGATGGCTACACCTTC
>TRBV19|NA|TRBJ2-2|NA
CASSMGTQTGELFF
TGTGCCAGTAGTATGGGTACCCAGACCGGGGAGCTGTTTTTT
>TRBV12-5|NA|TRBJ2-1|NA
CASGPQTTYNEQFF
TGTGCTAGTGGTCCCCAGACGACCTACAATGAGCAGTTCTTC
>TRBV7-7|TRBD1|TRBJ2-5|NA
CASSLGTDQETQYF
TGTGCCAGCAGCCTCGGGACAGACCAAGAGACCCAGTACTTC
>TRBV4-2|NA|TRBJ2-5|NA
CASSQDRGYQETQYF
TGTGCCAGCAGCCAAGATCGGGGGTACCAAGAGACCCAGTACTTC
>TRBV14|NA|TRBJ2-2|NA
CASSQGGLGTGELFF
TGTGCCAGCAGCCAAGGGGGCCTAGGGACCGGGGAGCTGTTTTTT
>TRBV4-1|TRBD2|TRBJ2-7|NA
CASSLLAGGIHEQYF
TGCGCCAGCAGCCTCCTAGCGGGAGGGATCCACGAGCAGTACTTC
>TRBV2|TRBD2|TRBJ2-5|NA
CASSVSGRAPGETQYF
TGTGCCAGCAGTGTCTCGGGGAGGGCGCCAGGAGAGACCCAGTACTTC
>TRBV19|NA|TRBJ2-7|few
CASSISLARGYEQYF
TGTGCCAGTAGTATCTCGTTGGCCAGGGGCTACGAGCAGTACTTC
>TRBV2|TRBD1|TRBJ1-2|NA
CASSEQGVDYGYTF
TGTGCCAGCAGTGAACAGGGGGTGGACTATGGCTACACCTTC
>TRBV6-5|NA|TRBJ2-7|NA
CASRKLANYEQYF
TGTGCCAGCAGAAAACTAGCTAACTACGAGCAGTACTTC
>TRBV19|TRBD1|TRBJ2-5|once
CASSAGTAQETQYF
TGTGCCAGTAGTGCTGGGACAGCACAAGAGACCCAGTACTTC
>TRBV29-1|TRBD1|TRBJ2-3|once
CSVTGTGVTDTQYF
TGCAGCGTCACCGGGACAGGGGTTACAGATACGCAGTATTTT
>TRBV6-5|NA|TRBJ2-1|once
CASSSELARYNEQFF
TGTGCCAGCAGTTCCGAACTAGCTCGGTACAATGAGCAGTTCTTC
>TRBV18|NA|TRBJ2-7|NA
CASSPRDARESYEQYF
TGTGCCAGCTCACCTAGGGACGCAAGGGAGTCCTACGAGCAGTACTTC
>TRBV10-3|NA|TRBJ1-1|few
CAHSEGMVGEAFF
TGTGCCCACTCGGAGGGGATGGTTGGTGAAGCTTTCTTT
>TRBV29-1|TRBD1|TRBJ2-1|NA
CSTRGTGTYNEQFF
TGCAGCACCCGGGGGACAGGGACCTACAATGAGCAGTTCTTC
>TRBV4-1|NA|TRBJ2-7|NA
CASSQDPQAASYEQYF
TGCGCCAGCAGCCAAGATCCCCAAGCGGCATCCTACGAGCAGTACTTC